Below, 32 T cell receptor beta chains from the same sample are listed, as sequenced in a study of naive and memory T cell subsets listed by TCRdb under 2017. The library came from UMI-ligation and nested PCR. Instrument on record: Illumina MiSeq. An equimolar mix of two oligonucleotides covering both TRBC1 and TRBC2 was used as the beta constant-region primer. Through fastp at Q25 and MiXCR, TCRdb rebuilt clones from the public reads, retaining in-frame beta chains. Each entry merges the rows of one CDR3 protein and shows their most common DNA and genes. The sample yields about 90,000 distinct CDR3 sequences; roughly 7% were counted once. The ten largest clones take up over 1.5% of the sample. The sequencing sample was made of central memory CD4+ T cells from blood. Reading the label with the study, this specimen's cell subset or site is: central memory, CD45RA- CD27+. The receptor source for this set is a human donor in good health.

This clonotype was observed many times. CDR3 residues: CASRLGGLGETQYF. The CDR3, as DNA: TGTGCCAGCAGGCTCGGGGGGTTAGGAGAGACCCAGTACTTC. This chain connects TRBV12-3 or TRBV12-4 to TRBJ2-5; TRBD2 matches at 7 bases. The CDR3 runs 14 residues. The ends lost 6 bases at V and 4 bases at J; junction bases unmatched: 8.

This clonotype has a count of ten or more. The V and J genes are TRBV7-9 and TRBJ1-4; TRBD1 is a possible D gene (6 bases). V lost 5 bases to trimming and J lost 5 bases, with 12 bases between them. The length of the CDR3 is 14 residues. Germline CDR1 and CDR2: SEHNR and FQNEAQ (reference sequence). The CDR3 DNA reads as TGTGCCAGCAGCCGTGGACAGACAAATGAAAAACTGTTTTTT. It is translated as CASSRGQTNEKLFF.

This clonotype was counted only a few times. The CDR3 protein is CASPPNRGNTEAFF. CDR3 nucleotides: TGTGCCAGTCCTCCAAACAGGGGGAACACTGAAGCTTTCTTT. The chain recombines TRBV28 with TRBJ1-1; 7 bases line up with TRBD1. CDR3 length: 14 residues. Germline CDR1 MDHEN, CDR2 SYDVKM. After removal of 9 bases from V and 1 base from J, the junction contained 8 bases not matched to a gene. The full variable domain, its missing parts supplied by reference TRBV28 and TRBJ1-1, is DVKVTQSSRYLVKRTGEKVFLECVQDMDHENMFWYRQDPGLGLRLIYFSYDVKMKEKGDIPEGYSVSREKKERFSLILESASTNQTSMYLCASPPNRGNTEAFFGQGTRLTVV.

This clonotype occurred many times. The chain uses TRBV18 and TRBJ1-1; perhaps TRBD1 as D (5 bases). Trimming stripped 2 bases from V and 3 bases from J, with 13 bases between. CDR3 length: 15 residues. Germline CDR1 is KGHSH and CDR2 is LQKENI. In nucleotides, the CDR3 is TGTGCCAGCTCACCATCCTGGCAGGGAGACACTGAAGCTTTCTTT. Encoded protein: CASSPSWQGDTEAFF.

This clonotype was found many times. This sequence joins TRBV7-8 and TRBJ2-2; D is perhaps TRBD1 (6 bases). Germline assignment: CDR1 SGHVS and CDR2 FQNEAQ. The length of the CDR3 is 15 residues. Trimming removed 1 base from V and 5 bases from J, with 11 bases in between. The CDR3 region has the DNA TGTGCCAGCAGCTTAGACAGGGCCTCAACCGGGGAGCTGTTTTTT. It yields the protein CASSLDRASTGELFF.

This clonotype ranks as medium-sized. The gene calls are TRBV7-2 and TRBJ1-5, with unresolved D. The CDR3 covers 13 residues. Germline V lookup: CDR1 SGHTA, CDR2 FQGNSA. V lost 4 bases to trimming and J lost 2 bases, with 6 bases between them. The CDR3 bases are TGTGCCAGCAGCTCCCCGGGCAATCAGCCCCAGCATTTT. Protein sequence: CASSSPGNQPQHF.

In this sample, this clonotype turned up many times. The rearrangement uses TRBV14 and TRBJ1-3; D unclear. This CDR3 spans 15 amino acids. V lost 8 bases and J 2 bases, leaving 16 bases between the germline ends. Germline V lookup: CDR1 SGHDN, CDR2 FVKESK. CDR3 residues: CASRGAVTPGNTIYF. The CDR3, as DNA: TGTGCCAGCCGGGGTGCGGTTACGCCTGGAAACACCATATATTTT.

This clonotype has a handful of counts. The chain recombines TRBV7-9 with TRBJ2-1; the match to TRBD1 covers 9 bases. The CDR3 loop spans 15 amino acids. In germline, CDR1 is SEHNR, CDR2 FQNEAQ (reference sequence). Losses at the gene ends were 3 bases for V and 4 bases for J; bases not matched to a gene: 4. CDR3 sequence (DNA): TGTGCCAGCAGCTTTGGACAGGGGAGATACAATGAGCAGTTCTTC. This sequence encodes CASSFGQGRYNEQFF.

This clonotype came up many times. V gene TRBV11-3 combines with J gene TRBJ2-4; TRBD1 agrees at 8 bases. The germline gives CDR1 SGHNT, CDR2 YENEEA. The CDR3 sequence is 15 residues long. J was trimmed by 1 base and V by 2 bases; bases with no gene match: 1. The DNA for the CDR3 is TGTGCCAGCAGCTTACAGGGGGCGGCCAAAAACATTCAGTACTTC. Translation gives CASSLQGAAKNIQYF.

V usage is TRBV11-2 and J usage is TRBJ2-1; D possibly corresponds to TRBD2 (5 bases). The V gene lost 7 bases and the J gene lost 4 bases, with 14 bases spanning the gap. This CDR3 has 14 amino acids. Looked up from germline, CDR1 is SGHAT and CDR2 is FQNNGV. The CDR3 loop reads CASTLSGLYNEQFF. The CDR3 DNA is TGTGCCAGCACCCTCTCGGGATTATACAATGAGCAGTTCTTC. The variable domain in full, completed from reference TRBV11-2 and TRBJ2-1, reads EAGVAQSPRYKIIEKRQSVAFWCNPISGHATLYWYQQILGQGPKLLIQFQNNGVVDDSQLPKDRFSAERLKGVDSTLKIQPAKLEDSAVYLCASTLSGLYNEQFFGPGTRLTVL.

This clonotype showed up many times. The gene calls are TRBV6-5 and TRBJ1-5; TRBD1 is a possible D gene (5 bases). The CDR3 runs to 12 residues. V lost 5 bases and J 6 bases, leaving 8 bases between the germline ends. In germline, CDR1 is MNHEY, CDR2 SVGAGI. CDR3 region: CASSVRGQPQHF. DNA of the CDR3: TGTGCCAGCAGTGTAAGGGGTCAGCCCCAGCATTTT.

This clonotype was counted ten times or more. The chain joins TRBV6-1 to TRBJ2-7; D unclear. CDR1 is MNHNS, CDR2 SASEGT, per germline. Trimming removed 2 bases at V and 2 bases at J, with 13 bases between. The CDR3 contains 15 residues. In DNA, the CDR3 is TGTGCCAGCAGTGAAAGCTGGGATCGGGCCTACGAGCAGTACTTC. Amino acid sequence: CASSESWDRAYEQYF.

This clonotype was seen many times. The CDR3 bases are TGTGCCAGCAGCCGACCAGGGACTAGCGGCAATGAGCAGTTCTTC. Amino acid sequence: CASSRPGTSGNEQFF. The chain employs TRBV14 and TRBJ2-1, with 11 bases fitting TRBD2. Germline V gene data show CDR1 as SGHDN and CDR2 as FVKESK. This CDR3 is 15 amino acids long. J was trimmed by 6 bases and V by 4 bases; bases with no gene match: 5.

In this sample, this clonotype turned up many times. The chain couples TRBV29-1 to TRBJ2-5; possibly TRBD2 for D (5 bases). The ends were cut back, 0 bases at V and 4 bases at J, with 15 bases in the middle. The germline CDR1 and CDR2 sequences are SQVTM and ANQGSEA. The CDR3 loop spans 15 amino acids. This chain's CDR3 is CSVEDEFYRGETQYF. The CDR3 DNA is TGCAGCGTTGAAGATGAATTCTATCGGGGAGAGACCCAGTACTTC.

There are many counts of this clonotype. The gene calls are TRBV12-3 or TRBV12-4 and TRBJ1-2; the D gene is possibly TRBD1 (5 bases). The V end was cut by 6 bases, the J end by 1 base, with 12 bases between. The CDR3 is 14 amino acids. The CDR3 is CASSLQGLNYGYTF. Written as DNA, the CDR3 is TGTGCCAGCAGCCTCCAGGGCCTTAACTATGGCTACACCTTC.

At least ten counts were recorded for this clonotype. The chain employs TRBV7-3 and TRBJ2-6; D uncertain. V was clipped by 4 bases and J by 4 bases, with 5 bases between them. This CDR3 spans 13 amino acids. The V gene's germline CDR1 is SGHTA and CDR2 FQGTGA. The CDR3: CASSSAGANVLTF. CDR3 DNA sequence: TGTGCCAGCAGCTCCGCCGGGGCCAACGTCCTGACTTTC.

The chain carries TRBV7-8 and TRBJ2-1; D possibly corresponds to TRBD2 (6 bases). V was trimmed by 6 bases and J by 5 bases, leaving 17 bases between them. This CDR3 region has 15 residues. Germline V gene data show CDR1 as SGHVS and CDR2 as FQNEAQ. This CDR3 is CASRLMRGKDNEQFF. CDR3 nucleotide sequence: TGTGCCAGCAGACTAATGCGGGGTAAAGACAATGAGCAGTTCTTC.

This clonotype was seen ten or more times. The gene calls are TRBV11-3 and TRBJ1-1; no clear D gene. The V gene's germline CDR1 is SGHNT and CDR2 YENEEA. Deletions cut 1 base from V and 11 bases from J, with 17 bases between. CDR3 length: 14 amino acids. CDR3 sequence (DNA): TGTGCCAGCAGCTTAGGAGGGCCCACTCCTATCGCTTTCTTT. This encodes CASSLGGPTPIAFF. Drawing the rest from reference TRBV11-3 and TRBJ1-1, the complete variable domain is EAGVVQSPRYKIIEKKQPVAFWCNPISGHNTLYWYLQNLGQGPELLIRYENEEAVDDSQLPKDRFSAERLKGVDSTLKIQPAELGDSAVYLCASSLGGPTPIAFFGQGTRLTVV.

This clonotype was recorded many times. The CDR3, as DNA: TGTGCCAGCAGCTTCAATTCACCCCTCCACTTT. Amino acids: CASSFNSPLHF. The V and J genes are TRBV7-2 and TRBJ1-6; no clear D gene. The CDR3 extends over 11 amino acids. CDR1 SGHTA and CDR2 FQGNSA come from the germline V gene. Trimming shortened V by 3 bases and J by 7 bases, and 1 base separated the two germline ends.

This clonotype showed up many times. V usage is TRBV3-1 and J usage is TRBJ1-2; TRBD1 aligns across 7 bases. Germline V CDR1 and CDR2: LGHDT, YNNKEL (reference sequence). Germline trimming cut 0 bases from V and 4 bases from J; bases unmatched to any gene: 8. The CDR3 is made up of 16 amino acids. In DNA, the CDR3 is TGTGCCAGCAGCCAAGATTCAGGGGGTCCAACCTATGGCTACACCTTC. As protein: CASSQDSGGPTYGYTF.

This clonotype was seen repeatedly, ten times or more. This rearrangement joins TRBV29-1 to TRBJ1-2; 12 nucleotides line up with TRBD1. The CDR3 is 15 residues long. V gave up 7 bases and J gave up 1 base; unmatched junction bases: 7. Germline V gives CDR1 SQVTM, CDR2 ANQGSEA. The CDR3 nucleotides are TGCAGCGGAGGGACAGGGGGCGTCGGTAACTATGGCTACACCTTC. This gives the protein CSGGTGGVGNYGYTF.

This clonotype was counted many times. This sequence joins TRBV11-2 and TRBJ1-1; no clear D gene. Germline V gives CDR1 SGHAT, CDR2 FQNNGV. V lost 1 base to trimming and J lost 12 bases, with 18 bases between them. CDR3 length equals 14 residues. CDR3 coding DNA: TGTGCCAGCAGCTTAGCCCCCGGTCCCGGCACGCCTTTCTTT. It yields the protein CASSLAPGPGTPFF. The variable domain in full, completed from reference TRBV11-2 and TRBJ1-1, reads EAGVAQSPRYKIIEKRQSVAFWCNPISGHATLYWYQQILGQGPKLLIQFQNNGVVDDSQLPKDRFSAERLKGVDSTLKIQPAKLEDSAVYLCASSLAPGPGTPFFGQGTRLTVV.

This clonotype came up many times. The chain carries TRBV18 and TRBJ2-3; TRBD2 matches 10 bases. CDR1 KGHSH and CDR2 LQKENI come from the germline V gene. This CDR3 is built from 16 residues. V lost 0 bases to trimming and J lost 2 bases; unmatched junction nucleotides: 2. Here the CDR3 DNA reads TGTGCCAGCTCACCACCGGGGACTAGCGCCACAGATACGCAGTATTTT. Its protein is CASSPPGTSATDTQYF.

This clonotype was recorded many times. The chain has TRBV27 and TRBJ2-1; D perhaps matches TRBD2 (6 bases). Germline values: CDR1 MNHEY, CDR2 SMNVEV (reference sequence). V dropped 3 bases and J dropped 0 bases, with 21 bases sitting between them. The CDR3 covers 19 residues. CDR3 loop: CASSFMGNERASSYNEQFF. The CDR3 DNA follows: TGTGCCAGCAGTTTTATGGGAAATGAGCGGGCGAGCTCCTACAATGAGCAGTTCTTC.

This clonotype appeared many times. CDR3 sequence reads: CSAREGTSVLDTQYF. In DNA, the CDR3 is TGCAGTGCTAGAGAGGGGACTAGCGTTCTGGATACGCAGTATTTT. The rearrangement links TRBV20-1 to TRBJ2-3; 10 nucleotides agree with TRBD2. CDR1 is DFQATT, CDR2 SNEGSKA, per germline (reference sequence). The CDR3 is made up of 15 amino acids. Germline trimming cut 0 bases from V and 6 bases from J; bases unmatched to any gene: 6.

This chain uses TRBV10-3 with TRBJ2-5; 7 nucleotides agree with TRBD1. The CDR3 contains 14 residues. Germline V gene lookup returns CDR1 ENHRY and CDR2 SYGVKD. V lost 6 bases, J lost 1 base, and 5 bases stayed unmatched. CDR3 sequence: CAIRGDRPQETQYF. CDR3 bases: TGTGCCATCAGGGGGGACAGACCCCAAGAGACCCAGTACTTC.

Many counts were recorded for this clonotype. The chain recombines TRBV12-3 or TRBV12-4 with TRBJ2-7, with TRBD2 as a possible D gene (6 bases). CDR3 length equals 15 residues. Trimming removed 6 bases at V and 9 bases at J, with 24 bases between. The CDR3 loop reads CASSSLLAGRGPQYF. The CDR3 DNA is TGTGCCAGCAGCTCACTACTAGCTGGCCGCGGTCCGCAGTACTTC.

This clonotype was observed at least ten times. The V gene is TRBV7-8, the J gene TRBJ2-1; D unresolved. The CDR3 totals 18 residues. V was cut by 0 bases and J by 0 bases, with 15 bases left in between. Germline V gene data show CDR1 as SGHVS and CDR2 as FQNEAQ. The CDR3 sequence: CASSLARVRISSYNEQFF. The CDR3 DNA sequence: TGTGCCAGCAGCTTAGCGCGCGTCAGAATTTCCTCCTACAATGAGCAGTTCTTC.

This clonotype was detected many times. The chain's CDR3 is CATRLDNEQFF. DNA for the CDR3: TGTGCCACCAGGTTGGACAATGAGCAGTTCTTC. This chain joins TRBV24-1 and TRBJ2-1; D not certain. Germline CDR1 reads KGHDR; CDR2 reads SFDVKD. This CDR3 has 11 residues. V was clipped by 7 bases and J by 5 bases, with 5 bases between them.

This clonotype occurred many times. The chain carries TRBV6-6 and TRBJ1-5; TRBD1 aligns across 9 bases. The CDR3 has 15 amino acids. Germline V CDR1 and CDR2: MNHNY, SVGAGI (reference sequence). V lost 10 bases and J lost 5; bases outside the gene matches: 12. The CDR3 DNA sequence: TGTGCCACCCGGTCCGGGACAGGGACATATCAGCCCCAGCATTTT. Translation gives CATRSGTGTYQPQHF.

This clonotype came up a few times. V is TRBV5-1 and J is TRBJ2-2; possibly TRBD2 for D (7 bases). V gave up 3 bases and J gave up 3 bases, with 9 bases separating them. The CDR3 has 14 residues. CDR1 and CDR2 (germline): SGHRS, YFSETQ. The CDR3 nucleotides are TGCGCCAGCAGCTGGGGGGGCGACACCGGGGAGCTGTTTTTT. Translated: CASSWGGDTGELFF.

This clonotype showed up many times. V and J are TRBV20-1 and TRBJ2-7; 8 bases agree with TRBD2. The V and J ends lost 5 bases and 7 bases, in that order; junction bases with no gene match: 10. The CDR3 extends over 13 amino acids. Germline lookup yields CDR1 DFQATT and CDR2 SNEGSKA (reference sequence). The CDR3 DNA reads TGCAGTGCTGCGGTGAGCGGGAGTCATGAGCAGTACTTC. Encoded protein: CSAAVSGSHEQYF.